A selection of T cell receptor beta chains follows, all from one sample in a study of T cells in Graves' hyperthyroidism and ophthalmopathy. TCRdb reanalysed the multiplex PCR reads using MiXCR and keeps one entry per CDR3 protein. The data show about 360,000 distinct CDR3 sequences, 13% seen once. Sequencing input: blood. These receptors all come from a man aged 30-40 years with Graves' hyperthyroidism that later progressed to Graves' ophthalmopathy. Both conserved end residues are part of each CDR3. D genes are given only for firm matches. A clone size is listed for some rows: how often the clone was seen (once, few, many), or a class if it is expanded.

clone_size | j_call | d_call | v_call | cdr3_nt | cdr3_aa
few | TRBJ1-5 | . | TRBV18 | TGTGCCAGCTCACCTTGGACAGATAATCAGCCCCAGCATTTT | CASSPWTDNQPQHF
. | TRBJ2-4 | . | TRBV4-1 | TGCGCCAGCAGCCAGGCGAGAGGGAACATTCAGTACTTC | CASSQARGNIQYF
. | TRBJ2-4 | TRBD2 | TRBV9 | TGTGCCAGCAGCGTAGCCGGGGGGGCCAAAAACATTCAGTACTTC | CASSVAGGAKNIQYF
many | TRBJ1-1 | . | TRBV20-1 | TGCAGTGCTCAAACAGGGTATGGCACTGAAGCTTTCTTT | CSAQTGYGTEAFF
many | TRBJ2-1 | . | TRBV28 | TGTGCCAGCACCCTTGGGGACCGCAATGAGCAGTTCTTC | CASTLGDRNEQFF
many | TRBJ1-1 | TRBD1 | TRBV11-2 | TGTGCCAGCAGCCGGGACAGGGGGCGCGGCCGAATCAACACTGAAGCTTTCTTT | CASSRDRGRGRINTEAFF
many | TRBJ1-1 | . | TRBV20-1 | TGCAGTGCTAGAACCAGGGCAGGGAACACTGAAGCTTTCTTT | CSARTRAGNTEAFF
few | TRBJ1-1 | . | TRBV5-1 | TGCGCCAGCAGCTTTAGTCCCCCCGAGGGGCTAAATACTGAAGCTTTCTTT | CASSFSPPEGLNTEAFF
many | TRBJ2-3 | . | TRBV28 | TGTGCCAGCAGGCGCACCCAGACCTTCACAGATACGCAGTATTTT | CASRRTQTFTDTQYF
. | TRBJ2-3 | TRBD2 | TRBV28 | TGTGCCAGCAGCCTCGGGACTACCACAGATACGCAGTATTTT | CASSLGTTTDTQYF
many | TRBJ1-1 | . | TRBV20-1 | TGCAGTGCTTCCGGGCCCAGAAGGATCACTGAAGCTTTCTTT | CSASGPRRITEAFF
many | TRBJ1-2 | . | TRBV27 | TGTGCCAGCAGTTTATCGGGCAGTAACTATGGCTACACCTTC | CASSLSGSNYGYTF
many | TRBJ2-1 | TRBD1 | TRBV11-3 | TGTGCCAGCAGCTTAGTATTGACAGGGGGCGACTTTTCCTACAATGAGCAGTTCTTC | CASSLVLTGGDFSYNEQFF
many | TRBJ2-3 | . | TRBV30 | TGTGCCTGGAAGGGTATCACAGATACGCAGTATTTT | CAWKGITDTQYF
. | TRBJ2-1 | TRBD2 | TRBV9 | TGTGCCAGCAGCGTCCAACTAGCGGGGGGGCAGAATGAGCAGTTCTTC | CASSVQLAGGQNEQFF
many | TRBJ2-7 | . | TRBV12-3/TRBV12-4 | TGTGCCAGCAGTTTAGCGGGACATTTCTACTACGAGCAGTACTTC | CASSLAGHFYYEQYF
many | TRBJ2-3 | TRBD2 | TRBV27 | TGTGCCAGCAGTTTAGTGGGTATGGGAGGGAACACAGATACGCAGTATTTT | CASSLVGMGGNTDTQYF
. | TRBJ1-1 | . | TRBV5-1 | TGCGCCAGCAGCTTAGGCAGGGACACTGAAGCTGTCTTT | CASSLGRDTEAVF
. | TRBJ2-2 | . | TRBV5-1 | TGCGCCAGCAGCTTGGTTGGAACCTCGAACACCGGGGAGCTGTTTTTT | CASSLVGTSNTGELFF
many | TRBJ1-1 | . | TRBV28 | TGTGCCAGCAGTTTCAGGGCCGTGAACACTGAAGCTTTCTTT | CASSFRAVNTEAFF
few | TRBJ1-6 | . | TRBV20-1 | TGCAGTGCTAGGAGGGAGAATTCACCCCTCCACTTT | CSARRENSPLHF
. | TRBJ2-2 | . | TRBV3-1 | TGTGCCAGCAGCCAAGATTCGCGTCCCGGGGAGCTGTTTTTT | CASSQDSRPGELFF
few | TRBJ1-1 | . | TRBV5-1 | TGCGCCAGCAGCGTGAAGGGGGGTTCTGAAGCTTTCTTT | CASSVKGGSEAFF
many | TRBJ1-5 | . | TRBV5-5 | TGTGCCAGCAGCTTGGTACAGGCTAGCAATCAGCCCCAGCATTTT | CASSLVQASNQPQHF
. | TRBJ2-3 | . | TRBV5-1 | TGCGCCAGCAGCTTGGAATTAGTCACAGATACGCAGTATTTT | CASSLELVTDTQYF
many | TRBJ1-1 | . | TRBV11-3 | TGTGCCAGCAGCTTAGCTGCGGGATTTCTAAACACTGAAGCTTTCTTT | CASSLAAGFLNTEAFF
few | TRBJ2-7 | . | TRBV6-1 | TGTGCCAGCAGTGAAGCCCCGGGGACCTACGAGCAGTACTTC | CASSEAPGTYEQYF
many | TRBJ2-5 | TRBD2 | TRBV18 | TGTGCCAGCTCACATGGACTAGCAGAAGAGACCCAGTACTTC | CASSHGLAEETQYF
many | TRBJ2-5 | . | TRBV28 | TGTGCCAGCAGTATGATTGGGGAAAGGGAGACCCAGTACTTC | CASSMIGERETQYF
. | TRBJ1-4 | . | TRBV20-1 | TGCAGTGCCCCAGGGACGGCTAATGAAAAACTGTTTTTT | CSAPGTANEKLFF
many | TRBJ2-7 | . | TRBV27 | TGTGCCAGCAGGCCCCAATGGGGTCGGGGGTACGAGCAGTACTTC | CASRPQWGRGYEQYF
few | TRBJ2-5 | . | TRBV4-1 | TGCGCCAGCAGCCAAGTAATGGGTCTTTTAGAGACCCAGTACTTC | CASSQVMGLLETQYF
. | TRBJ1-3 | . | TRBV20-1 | TGCAGTGCTAGAGGGGCAGGCTCTGGAAACACCATATATTTT | CSARGAGSGNTIYF
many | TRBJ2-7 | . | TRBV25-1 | TGTGCCAGCAGTGAATCCCTGGGAACAGGCCTTCCGACCTACGAGCAGTACTTC | CASSESLGTGLPTYEQYF
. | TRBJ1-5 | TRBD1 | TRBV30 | TGTGCCTGGAGTGTCGCAGGGGGGCAGCCCCAGCATTTT | CAWSVAGGQPQHF
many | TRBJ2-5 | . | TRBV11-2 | TGTGCCACCGACCCCACAGGGTACCAAGAGACCCAGTACTTC | CATDPTGYQETQYF
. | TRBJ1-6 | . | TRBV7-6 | TGTGCCAGCAGCTTAGAGGCACGGGTTGGTGATTCACCCCTCCACTTT | CASSLEARVGDSPLHF
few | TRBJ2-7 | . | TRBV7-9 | TGTGCCAGCAGCTTAGTCCCCGACAGGTCGGGCTACGAGCAGTACTTC | CASSLVPDRSGYEQYF
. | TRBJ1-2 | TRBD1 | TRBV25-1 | TGTGCCAGCAGCTCCTCGGGACAGGGGTATGGCTACACCTTC | CASSSSGQGYGYTF